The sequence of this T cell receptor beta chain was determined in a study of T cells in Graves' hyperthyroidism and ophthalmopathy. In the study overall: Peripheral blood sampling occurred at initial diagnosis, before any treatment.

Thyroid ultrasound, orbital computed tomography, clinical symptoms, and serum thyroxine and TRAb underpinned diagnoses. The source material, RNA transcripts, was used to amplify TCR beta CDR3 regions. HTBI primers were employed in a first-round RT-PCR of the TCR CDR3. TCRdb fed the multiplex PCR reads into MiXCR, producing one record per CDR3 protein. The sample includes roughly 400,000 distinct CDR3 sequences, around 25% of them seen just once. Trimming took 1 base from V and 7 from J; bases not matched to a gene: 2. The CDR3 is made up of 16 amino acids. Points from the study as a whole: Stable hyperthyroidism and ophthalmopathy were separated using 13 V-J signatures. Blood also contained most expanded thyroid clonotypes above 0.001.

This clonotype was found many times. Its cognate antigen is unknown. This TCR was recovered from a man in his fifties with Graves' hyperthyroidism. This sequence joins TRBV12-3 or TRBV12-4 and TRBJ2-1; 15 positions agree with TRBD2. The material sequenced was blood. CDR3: CASSLGTSGRVNEQFF. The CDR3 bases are TGTGCCAGCAGTTTAGGGACTAGCGGGAGGGTGAATGAGCAGTTCTTC.